These 17 T cell receptor beta chains share one sample of origin, sequenced in a study of STAT5B mutations in CD4+ large granular lymphocyte leukemia (dated by TCRdb to between 2021 and 2024). Library creation used the immunoSEQ multiplex PCR assay. In TCRdb, the immuneACCESS table is reduced to in-frame sequences with V and J assigned. These tables do not hold every clone; where another copy was compared, an unresolved V gene accounts for under half, and the others remain unexplained. Present in this sample are 30,000 to 40,000 clones, roughly 65% of which were seen just once. 2.5% to 3% of the sample goes to the ten largest clones. Sequencing was carried out using CD4+ T cells from blood buffy coats. The receptor source for this set is a human donor in good health.

This clone was detected only once. The V and J genes are TRBV5-6 and TRBJ1-1; tentative D call: TRBD1 (5 bases). Germline-derived CDR1 and CDR2 are SGHDT and YYEEEE. The CDR3 is made up of 14 amino acids. V was cut by 0 bases and J by 4 bases, with 10 bases left in between. CDR3 DNA: TGTGCCAGCAGCTTGGGGGGGGGAAGCACTGAAGCTTTCTTT. It specifies CASSLGGGSTEAFF.

The gene calls are TRBV7-2 and TRBJ2-4; D call uncertain. V was trimmed by 5 bases and J by 0 bases, leaving 17 bases between them. Germline assignment: CDR1 SGHTA and CDR2 FQGNSA. This CDR3 has 17 amino acids. DNA of the CDR3: TGTGCCAGCAGCCGCACGGGCAGCACCCTAGCCAAAAACATTCAGTACTTC. Translating gives CASSRTGSTLAKNIQYF. Combining the CDR3 with reference TRBV7-2 and TRBJ2-4 gives the whole variable domain GAGVSQSPSNKVTEKGKDVELRCDPISGHTALYWYRQSLGQGLEFLIYFQGNSAPDKSGLPSDRFSAERTGGSVSTLTIQRTQQEDSAVYLCASSRTGSTLAKNIQYFGAGTRLSVL.

The chain has TRBV6-5 and TRBJ2-1, with 9 bases matching TRBD2. Germline-derived CDR1 and CDR2 are MNHEY and SVGAGI. Trimming at V came to 0 bases and at J to 9 bases, leaving 6 bases not matched to a gene. The CDR3 covers 15 residues. As DNA, the CDR3 is TGTGCCAGCAGTTACTCCTATAGCGGGGGCGGTGAGCAGTTCTTC. Translated: CASSYSYSGGGEQFF.

The V gene is TRBV7-9, the J gene TRBJ1-1; D unclear. V gave up 3 bases and J gave up 4 bases, with 6 bases separating them. The CDR3 loop spans 12 amino acids. Germline values: CDR1 SEHNR, CDR2 FQNEAQ (reference sequence). DNA for the CDR3: TGTGCCAGCAGCTTGCCGGGCACTGAAGCTTTCTTT. Translated, it gives CASSLPGTEAFF.

The chain employs TRBV19 and TRBJ1-6, with D uncertain. Germline CDR1 LNHDA, CDR2 SQIVND (reference sequence). This CDR3 region has 13 residues. V was pared by 5 bases and J by 10 bases, with 12 bases between. CDR3 region: CASSDHSRSPLHF. The DNA for the CDR3 is TGTGCCAGTAGTGATCATAGTCGGTCACCCCTCCACTTT.

V is TRBV19 and J is TRBJ2-1, with 10 bases that match TRBD2. V shed 7 bases and J 2 bases; nucleotides not matched to a gene: 5. The CDR3 spans 15 residues. Germline values: CDR1 LNHDA, CDR2 SQIVND (reference sequence). DNA of the CDR3: TGTGCCAGTACCCCCAGCGGGGGGGCCTACAATGAGCAGTTCTTC. This sequence encodes CASTPSGGAYNEQFF.

The J gene is TRBJ1-2, the V gene TRBV4-3; the D gene is possibly TRBD1 (5 bases). The germline V gene encodes CDR1 LGHNA and CDR2 YSLEER. The CDR3 has 15 residues. The V and J ends lost 4 bases and 4 bases respectively, with 16 bases between them. The CDR3: CASSLTRGSSYGYTF. The DNA for the CDR3 is TGCGCCAGCAGCCTCACTCGGGGGAGTAGCTATGGCTACACCTTC.

This clone has just a few counts. Other DNA sequences in this sample translate to the same CDR3. This chain uses TRBV7-2 with TRBJ2-7, with a tentative D call TRBD1 (5 bases). Trimming pared 1 base from V and 6 bases from J, leaving 7 bases between. The CDR3 loop spans 12 amino acids. The germline V gene has CDR1 SGHTA and CDR2 FQGNSA. The chain's CDR3 is CASSLDRREQYF. The CDR3 nucleotides read TGTGCCAGCAGCTTAGACAGGCGCGAGCAGTACTTC.

This clone has more than one count but fewer than ten. V gene TRBV19 combines with J gene TRBJ2-4, with D possibly TRBD2 on 7 matching bases. Trimming pared 3 bases from V and 6 bases from J, leaving 18 bases between. Germline CDR1 is LNHDA and CDR2 is SQIVND (reference sequence). CDR3 size: 16 residues. Here the CDR3 reads CASSIAGVGARNIQYF. The CDR3 nucleotides are TGTGCCAGTAGTATTGCGGGGGTGGGGGCGAGAAACATTCAGTACTTC.

This clone was seen a few times. V usage is TRBV18 and J usage is TRBJ2-7, with D possibly called TRBD1 or TRBD2 (7 bases each). Trimming left V 3 bases short and J 4 bases short, with 10 bases between. CDR1 is KGHSH and CDR2 is LQKENI in the germline V gene. This CDR3 spans 13 amino acids. CDR3: CASSPQGGYEQYF. CDR3 nucleotides: TGTGCCAGCTCACCTCAGGGGGGGTACGAGCAGTACTTC.

The chain recombines TRBV5-1 with TRBJ1-4; D is unclear. CDR3 length: 14 amino acids. CDR1 SGHRS and CDR2 YFSETQ come from the germline V gene. V dropped 4 bases and J dropped 0 bases, with 7 bases sitting between them. CDR3 protein: CASSTGATNEKLFF. The CDR3 DNA is TGCGCCAGCAGCACGGGTGCAACTAATGAAAAACTGTTTTTT. The full variable domain, completed using reference TRBV5-1 and TRBJ1-4, is KAGVTQTPRYLIKTRGQQVTLSCSPISGHRSVSWYQQTPGQGLQFLFEYFSETQRNKGNFPGRFSGRQFSNSRSEMNVSTLELGDSALYLCASSTGATNEKLFFGSGTQLSVL.

The chain links TRBV7-9 to TRBJ2-1; 11 nucleotides match TRBD2. V dropped 4 bases and J dropped 3; count of bases not matched to a gene: 5. Germline V gives CDR1 SEHNR, CDR2 FQNEAQ (reference sequence). This CDR3 is built from 16 residues. The CDR3: CASSSLAGGLYNEQFF. CDR3 bases: TGTGCCAGCAGCTCTCTAGCGGGGGGCCTCTACAATGAGCAGTTCTTC.

The chain combines TRBV10-1 with TRBJ2-5; D not certain. CDR1 is WNHNN and CDR2 is SYGVQD in the germline V gene (reference sequence). V lost 0 bases, J lost 1 base, and 9 bases lay in between. The CDR3 consists of 15 residues. The CDR3 coding sequence is TGCGCCAGCAGTGAGTCGACGGGCGTCCAAGAGACCCAGTACTTC. Its protein is CASSESTGVQETQYF.

The gene calls are TRBV30 and TRBJ1-2; D remains ambiguous. From germline, CDR1 is GTSNPN and CDR2 SVGIG (reference sequence). V shed 3 bases and J shed 2 bases, with 16 bases lying between them. The CDR3 is made up of 15 amino acids. DNA for the CDR3: TGTGCCTGGAGCGTTGGGGATAGGGCAAACTATGGCTACACCTTC. Residues: CAWSVGDRANYGYTF. The full variable domain, completed using reference TRBV30 and TRBJ1-2, is SQTIHQWPATLVQPVGSPLSLECTVEGTSNPNLYWYRQAAGRGLQLLFYSVGIGQISSEVPQNLSASRPQDRQFILSSKKLLLSDSGFYLCAWSVGDRANYGYTFGSGTRLTVV.

The J gene is TRBJ1-3, the V gene TRBV9; D is possibly TRBD1 (6 bases). Germline CDR1 is SGDLS and CDR2 is YYNGEE. The V end was cut by 0 bases, the J end by 2 bases, with 15 bases between. The CDR3 is made up of 17 amino acids. This CDR3 is CASSVGRRTGPGNTIYF. The CDR3 DNA reads as TGTGCCAGCAGCGTAGGGAGACGAACAGGGCCTGGAAACACCATATATTTT.

Here the CDR3 reads CASSSRSISPQFF. The CDR3 nucleotides read TGTGCCAGCAGCTCCCGCTCGATCTCCCCGCAGTTCTTC. This rearrangement joins TRBV11-3 to TRBJ2-1; D call uncertain. This CDR3 spans 13 amino acids. Germline lookup yields CDR1 SGHNT and CDR2 YENEEA. The V end was cut by 4 bases, the J end by 12 bases, with 16 bases between.

The genes are TRBV5-1 and TRBJ1-1; no firm D call. The V end lost 0 bases, the J end lost 1 base, and 7 bases lay between the germline ends. The germline gives CDR1 SGHRS, CDR2 YFSETQ. This CDR3 has 14 residues. The CDR3 region has the DNA TGCGCCAGCAGCTTGGAGGGCAGGAACACTGAAGCTTTCTTT. Residues: CASSLEGRNTEAFF.